Shown below are 31 T cell receptor beta chains from a single sample sequenced in a study of vaccination effects on CD4 cells after COVID-19. Expansion with viral peptide pools was applied to antigen-specific CD4+ T cells by the ViraFEST assay prior to sequencing. Following culture for more than 9 days, CD4+ T cells were isolated. Vaccinated participants had no history of SARS-CoV-2 infection and tested negative for nucleocapsid antibodies. Produced via immunoSEQ multiplex PCR; TCRdb's table is partial and in-frame only. The table lists some 69,000 clones, roughly 79% of them singletons, with around 3% in the top ten. These receptors have no identified antigens. The sequencing here drew on CD4+ T cells from PBMCs cultured with HCoV-NL63 spike peptides, taken before COVID-19 vaccination. Receptor source: a human donor who received a COVID-19 vaccine.

The rearrangement links TRBV5-1 to TRBJ2-2, with D possibly being TRBD1 or TRBD2 (6 bases each). This CDR3 comprises 15 residues. V gave up 4 bases and J gave up 3 bases, with 13 bases separating them. Germline CDR1 and CDR2: SGHRS and YFSETQ. In DNA form, the CDR3 reads TGCGCCAGCAGCAGGGGGGACTGGGACACCGGGGAGCTGTTTTTT. It is translated as CASSRGDWDTGELFF.

The V call is TRBV24-1, the J call TRBJ1-2, with D perhaps TRBD1 (6 bases). The ends were cut back, 9 bases at V and 8 bases at J, with 12 bases in the middle. CDR1 is KGHDR, CDR2 SFDVKD, per germline. This CDR3 comprises 11 residues. The CDR3 is CATSRGTGYTF. The CDR3 nucleotides read TGTGCCACCTCTAGGGGGACCGGCTACACCTTC.

V gene TRBV10-3 combines with J gene TRBJ2-3, with 8 bases identical to TRBD2. The CDR3 is made up of 13 amino acids. With 11 bases clipped from V and 2 bases from J, the junction kept 6 bases outside the gene matches. From germline, CDR1 is ENHRY and CDR2 SYGVKD. The CDR3 bases are TGTGCCGCGGGGGGCCTAAACACAGATACGCAGTATTTT. Residues: CAAGGLNTDTQYF.

CDR3 loop: CASSLPTAPYEQYV. CDR3 sequence (DNA): TGTGCCAGCAGTCTGCCAACGGCACCCTACGAGCAGTACGTC. The V gene is TRBV28, the J gene TRBJ2-7, with D unresolved. The CDR3 covers 14 residues. The V gene's germline CDR1 is MDHEN and CDR2 SYDVKM. Trimming left V 5 bases short and J 2 bases short, with 13 bases between.

The chain is built from TRBV7-3 and TRBJ2-2; 7 bases line up with TRBD2. Germline CDR1 reads SGHTA; CDR2 reads FQGTGA. V was clipped by 3 bases and J by 4 bases; unmatched bases: 2. This CDR3 is built from 14 residues. CDR3 in amino acids: CASSLGLPTGELFF. Here the CDR3 DNA reads TGTGCCAGCAGCTTGGGACTACCCACCGGGGAGCTGTTTTTT.

The J gene is TRBJ2-2, the V gene TRBV19, with 7 bases aligning to TRBD1. The V gene's germline CDR1 is LNHDA and CDR2 SQIVND (reference sequence). V trimming: 5 bases; J trimming: 4 bases; junction bases outside the gene matches: 7. CDR3 length: 15 residues. This chain's CDR3 is CASSSPGGGTGELFF. DNA of the CDR3: TGTGCCAGTAGTTCTCCAGGGGGTGGCACCGGGGAGCTGTTTTTT.

This clone was seen just once. V and J are TRBV10-3 and TRBJ2-3; tentatively, D is TRBD2 (6 bases). Per germline, CDR1 ENHRY and CDR2 SYGVKD. Trimming pared 2 bases from V and 4 bases from J, leaving 13 bases between. The CDR3 contains 15 residues. CDR3 amino acids: CAISELGGSADTQYF. The CDR3 DNA is TGTGCCATCAGTGAGCTGGGAGGATCGGCAGATACGCAGTATTTT.

This sequence joins TRBV7-2 and TRBJ2-5; tentative D call: TRBD1 (6 bases). The CDR3 length is 14 residues. With 5 bases removed from V and 0 bases from J, the gap between germline ends came to 10 bases. Germline assignment: CDR1 SGHTA and CDR2 FQGNSA. The CDR3 reads CASSKQGYQETQYF. CDR3 nucleotides: TGTGCCAGCAGCAAACAGGGATACCAAGAGACCCAGTACTTC.

The chain employs TRBV5-6 and TRBJ2-1; 8 bases line up with TRBD1. Germline trimming cut 3 bases from V and 4 bases from J; bases unmatched to any gene: 6. Germline loops: CDR1 SGHDT, CDR2 YYEEEE. This CDR3 spans 15 amino acids. CDR3 sequence (DNA): TGTGCCAGCAGCTCGGACAGGGTTTTATACAATGAGCAGTTCTTC. Its protein is CASSSDRVLYNEQFF.

This clone was seen only a few times. J is TRBJ1-2 and V is TRBV2; 7 bases agree with TRBD1. The ends lost 6 bases at V and 4 bases at J; junction bases unmatched: 2. Germline lookup yields CDR1 SNHLY and CDR2 FYNNEI. CDR3 length: 12 amino acids. The CDR3 spells CASSRDSYGYTF. CDR3 DNA sequence: TGTGCCAGCAGCCGGGACAGCTATGGCTACACCTTC. Combining the CDR3 with reference TRBV2 and TRBJ1-2 gives the whole variable domain EPEVTQTPSHQVTQMGQEVILRCVPISNHLYFYWYRQILGQKVEFLVSFYNNEISEKSEIFDDQFSVERPDGSNFTLKIRSTKLEDSAMYFCASSRDSYGYTFGSGTRLTVV.

Notes on this clone: Other nucleotide sequences in the sample specify the same CDR3. The chain joins TRBV6-6 to TRBJ2-2; a weak D match, TRBD1 (5 bases). V was pared by 2 bases and J by 1 base, with 5 bases between. This CDR3 is built from 14 residues. Germline lookup yields CDR1 MNHNY and CDR2 SVGAGI (reference sequence). CDR3 DNA: TGTGCCAGCAGTTACAGGGGGAACACCGGGGAGCTGTTTTTT. Translated: CASSYRGNTGELFF.

This clone was seen a single time. The chain has TRBV7-2 and TRBJ2-3; D is unresolved. The V end was cut by 4 bases, the J end by 2 bases, with 7 bases between. Germline V lookup: CDR1 SGHTA, CDR2 FQGNSA. This CDR3 is 13 amino acids long. CDR3 nucleotide sequence: TGTGCCAGCAGCTCCGTGGCCACAGATACGCAGTATTTT. Translated: CASSSVATDTQYF.

The chain couples TRBV7-9 to TRBJ1-3, with 7 bases identical to TRBD1. The CDR3 runs to 14 residues. The V and J ends lost 7 bases and 1 base, in that order; junction bases with no gene match: 4. Germline CDR1 is SEHNR and CDR2 is FQNEAQ (reference sequence). In DNA, the CDR3 is TGTGCCAGCACAGGGGGTTATTCTGGAAACACCATATATTTT. Its translation is CASTGGYSGNTIYF. Together with reference TRBV7-9 and TRBJ1-3, the CDR3 gives the full variable domain: DTGVSQNPRHKITKRGQNVTFRCDPISEHNRLYWYRQTLGQGPEFLTYFQNEAQLEKSRLLSDRFSAERPKGSFSTLEIQRTEQGDSAMYLCASTGGYSGNTIYFGEGSWLTVV.

With regard to this clone: The sample carries other DNA sequences with the same CDR3. This chain joins TRBV4-3 and TRBJ1-4; D not resolved. The germline V gene encodes CDR1 LGHNA and CDR2 YSLEER. V was pared by 1 base and J by 5 bases, with 8 bases between. This CDR3 is built from 14 residues. The CDR3 nucleotides are TGCGCCAGCAGCCAAGGAAGGAGAAATGAAAAACTGTTTTTT. Its protein is CASSQGRRNEKLFF.

V gene TRBV19 combines with J gene TRBJ2-1, with 9 bases aligning to TRBD1. Germline CDR1 is LNHDA and CDR2 is SQIVND (reference sequence). The CDR3 is 15 residues long. J gave up 4 bases and V 5 bases, and 6 bases lay outside the gene matches. The CDR3 reads CASSLGQGPYNEQFF. CDR3 coding DNA: TGTGCCAGTAGTTTGGGACAGGGCCCATACAATGAGCAGTTCTTC.

The chain has TRBV6-5 and TRBJ1-1; D gene ambiguous. The V gene lost 7 bases and the J gene lost 1 base, with 16 bases spanning the gap. This CDR3 contains 15 residues. Germline-derived CDR1 and CDR2 are MNHEY and SVGAGI. The CDR3 DNA reads TGTGCCAGCACCTCGTATTGGGCGGAGAACACTGAAGCTTTCTTT. It translates to CASTSYWAENTEAFF.

The chain carries TRBV5-4 and TRBJ2-5; 7 bases map to TRBD2. The CDR3 is made up of 13 amino acids. With 4 bases clipped from V and 2 bases from J, the junction kept 2 bases outside the gene matches. The germline CDR1 and CDR2 sequences are SGHNT and YYREEE (reference sequence). The CDR3 here is CASSGGGQETQYF. In nucleotides, the CDR3 is TGTGCCAGCAGCGGGGGGGGGCAAGAGACCCAGTACTTC.

The sample holds a few counts of this clone. The chain couples TRBV5-8 to TRBJ1-2, with 7 nucleotides matching TRBD1. Germline-derived CDR1 and CDR2 are SGHTS and YDEGEE. The CDR3 is 13 residues long. The V gene end was trimmed by 4 bases and the J gene end by 6 bases; junction bases not matched to a gene: 6. Written as DNA, the CDR3 is TGTGCCAGCAGCCGGAGGGGGCGGGATGGCTACACCTTC. Protein: CASSRRGRDGYTF. Using reference TRBV5-8 and TRBJ1-2 for the parts outside the CDR3, the full variable domain is EAGVTQSPTHLIKTRGQQATLRCSPISGHTSVYWYQQALGLGLQFLLWYDEGEERNRGNFPPRFSGRQFPNYSSELNVNALELEDSALYLCASSRRGRDGYTFGSGTRLTVV.

DNA of the CDR3: TGTGCCAGCAGCTCATGGGACTCTGGGGCCAACGTCCTGACTTTC. It translates to CASSSWDSGANVLTF. V is TRBV5-6 and J is TRBJ2-6; unclear D gene. Germline V lookup: CDR1 SGHDT, CDR2 YYEEEE. V lost 3 bases to trimming and J lost 0 bases, with 7 bases between them. The CDR3 extends over 15 amino acids.

This chain joins TRBV18 and TRBJ1-3, with 7 bases lining up with TRBD1. Germline lookup yields CDR1 KGHSH and CDR2 LQKENI. This CDR3 is 13 amino acids long. Trimming removed 6 bases from V and 14 bases from J; junction bases left unmatched: 13. The CDR3 region is CASSSDRASEVYF. CDR3 sequence (DNA): TGTGCCAGCTCGTCCGACAGGGCAAGTGAGGTATATTTT.

The V and J genes are TRBV28 and TRBJ1-6, with 11 bases matching TRBD1. Germline CDR1 MDHEN, CDR2 SYDVKM. The CDR3 consists of 17 residues. Losses at the gene ends were 4 bases for V and 7 bases for J; bases not matched to a gene: 9. The CDR3, as DNA: TGTGCCAGCAGTTCTCTTAGGGGGACAGGGGGGAATTCACCCCTCCACTTT. Translating gives CASSSLRGTGGNSPLHF.

This chain links TRBV28 with TRBJ1-1; D unresolved. This CDR3 region has 15 residues. Germline CDR1 is MDHEN and CDR2 is SYDVKM. Trimming stripped 7 bases from V and 2 bases from J, with 17 bases between. The CDR3 loop is CASNPGSFGNTEAFF. CDR3 bases: TGTGCCAGCAACCCCGGGAGTTTTGGAAACACTGAAGCTTTCTTT.

The chain recombines TRBV2 with TRBJ2-7; 8 positions match TRBD1. From germline, CDR1 is SNHLY and CDR2 FYNNEI. V trimming: 5 bases; J trimming: 7 bases; junction bases outside the gene matches: 4. This CDR3 comprises 12 residues. CDR3 amino acids: CASSLDRGEQYV. The CDR3 bases are TGTGCCAGCAGTTTAGACAGGGGAGAGCAGTACGTC.

Only a few counts were recorded for this clone. The chain carries TRBV10-2 and TRBJ2-7; D uncertain. Germline V gives CDR1 WSHSY, CDR2 SAAADI. Trimming stripped 0 bases from V and 5 bases from J, with 5 bases between. This CDR3 spans 12 amino acids. The CDR3 coding sequence is TGCGCCAGCAGTGAGTCGTATAACGAGCAGTACGTC. It is translated as CASSESYNEQYV.

The chain links TRBV5-1 to TRBJ2-2; D may be TRBD1 (6 bases). V was shortened by 1 base and J by 0 bases, with 13 bases between the two germline ends. The CDR3 runs 17 residues. Germline loops: CDR1 SGHRS, CDR2 YFSETQ. CDR3 sequence reads: CASSLPQGITNTGELFF. CDR3 nucleotide sequence: TGCGCCAGCAGCTTGCCGCAGGGGATCACGAACACCGGGGAGCTGTTTTTT.

The table lists this clone with a few counts. The chain joins TRBV9 to TRBJ2-1, with 11 bases that match TRBD2. J gave up 4 bases and V 4 bases, and 7 bases lay outside the gene matches. CDR3 length equals 16 residues. Per germline, CDR1 SGDLS and CDR2 YYNGEE. The CDR3 region is CASSRRLAGLYNEQFF. The CDR3 region has the DNA TGTGCCAGCAGCCGTCGACTAGCGGGGCTGTACAATGAGCAGTTCTTC.

The genes are TRBV24-1 and TRBJ2-1; 10 bases are a match to TRBD2. The V segment lost 2 bases and the J segment 4 bases; nucleotides outside the gene matches: 4. CDR1 is KGHDR and CDR2 is SFDVKD in the germline V gene. CDR3 length: 16 residues. CDR3 protein: CATSDSSGGGYNEQFF. In DNA form, the CDR3 reads TGTGCCACCAGTGATTCGAGCGGGGGGGGGTACAATGAGCAGTTCTTC.

This chain connects TRBV19 to TRBJ1-1, with TRBD1 matching 9 bases. The CDR3 spans 15 residues. The germline gives CDR1 LNHDA, CDR2 SQIVND (reference sequence). V shed 2 bases and J 3 bases; nucleotides not matched to a gene: 4. CDR3 coding DNA: TGTGCCAGTAGTATAACTGGGACAGGGCACACTGAAGCTTTCTTT. Amino acids: CASSITGTGHTEAFF. Filled out from reference TRBV19 and TRBJ1-1, the complete variable domain reads DGGITQSPKYLFRKEGQNVTLSCEQNLNHDAMYWYRQDPGQGLRLIYYSQIVNDFQKGDIAEGYSVSREKKESFPLTVTSAQKNPTAFYLCASSITGTGHTEAFFGQGTRLTVV.

This clone has a handful of counts. The chain is built from TRBV6-4 and TRBJ2-2; the D gene is possibly TRBD1 (5 bases). V lost 2 bases and J 0 bases, leaving 22 bases between the germline ends. The CDR3 contains 20 residues. CDR1 and CDR2 (germline): MRHNA, SNTAGT. CDR3 nucleotide sequence: TGTGCCAGCAGTGACCCGGGTAGTGGGGCCCTCTACTCGAACACCGGGGAGCTGTTTTTT. It specifies CASSDPGSGALYSNTGELFF.

This sequence joins TRBV5-1 and TRBJ1-3, with D uncertain. Looked up from germline, CDR1 is SGHRS and CDR2 is YFSETQ. V was cut by 0 bases and J by 4 bases, with 8 bases left in between. CDR3 length: 14 amino acids. The chain's CDR3 is CASSLGGRGNTIYF. DNA of the CDR3: TGCGCCAGCAGCTTGGGAGGGAGAGGAAACACCATATATTTT.

This chain uses TRBV5-1 with TRBJ2-5; TRBD2 aligns across 13 bases. The J segment lost 5 bases and the V segment lost 1 base, leaving 2 bases of the junction unmatched. The CDR3 sequence is 15 residues long. Germline V gene lookup returns CDR1 SGHRS and CDR2 YFSETQ. CDR3 nucleotide sequence: TGCGCCAGCAGCTTGTTGGGACTAGCGGGGGAGACCCAGTACTTC. This gives the protein CASSLLGLAGETQYF.